This T cell receptor beta chain comes out of a study of CD8+CD57+ T cells in acquired aplastic anemia. Study-wide points: Levels of CD8+ Simpson's diversity were not significantly distinct in patients versus controls. Patients and controls shared some 29 CD8+ CDR3 sequences, which appeared highly expressed in patients and within their immunodominant clones.

V lost 5 bases to trimming and J lost 3 bases, with 17 bases between them. Germline V lookup: CDR1 LNHDA, CDR2 SQIVND (reference sequence). This CDR3 spans 15 amino acids. Note on this clonotype: Its specificity is not known.

The study profiled TCR beta VDJ and CDR3 using genomic DNA as template. TCRdb processed the reads anew with MiXCR; each CDR3 protein has one entry. The sample holds about 180,000 distinct CDR3 sequences; less than 55% are singletons and the top ten take 2.5% to 3.5%. This clonotype was sampled from a human donor in good health. V usage is TRBV19 and J usage is TRBJ2-7; D may correspond to TRBD1 or TRBD2 (5 bases each). The sequenced material came from sorted CD4+, CD8+, or CD8+CD57+ T cells (not recorded which) from PBMCs. CDR3: CASSQGHRDGYEQYF. In nucleotides, the CDR3 is TGTGCCAGTAGTCAAGGACACCGGGACGGCTACGAGCAGTACTTC.